This TCR beta chain was sequenced during a study of T cell changes during pregnancy in multiple sclerosis. Method: immunoSEQ multiplex PCR; TCRdb's copy keeps in-frame clones and lacks some. The table lists roughly 40,000 clones, roughly 92% of them singletons. This clone showed up just a few times. Germline CDR1 reads SGHNT; CDR2 reads YYREEE (reference sequence). The CDR3 is made up of 13 amino acids. The V gene lost 3 bases and the J gene lost 6 bases, with 10 bases spanning the gap. The chain has TRBV5-4 and TRBJ1-5; TRBD1 is a possible D gene (5 bases). The input for sequencing was CD4+ T cells from peripheral blood mononuclear cells, taken in the first trimester of pregnancy. The sequence derives from a female donor with multiple sclerosis, enrolled in a pregnancy study. This CDR3 reads CASSWTPSQPQHF. In DNA form, the CDR3 reads TGTGCCAGCAGCTGGACACCCAGTCAGCCCCAGCATTTT. The full variable domain, rest sourced from reference TRBV5-4 and TRBJ1-5, is ETGVTQSPTHLIKTRGQQVTLRCSSQSGHNTVSWYQQALGQGPQFIFQYYREEENGRGNFPPRFSGLQFPNYSSELNVNALELDDSALYLCASSWTPSQPQHFGDGTRLSIL.